Described below is a single TCR beta chain sequence and its context. The antigen is unknown. Additional DNA sequences in this sample encode the identical CDR3. Positive CCR7 selection of CD45RO-negative cells yielded the naive CD8 cells, and terminally differentiated effector memory CD45RA+ cells were excluded. The ends were cut back, 0 bases at V and 5 bases at J, with 11 bases in the middle. The length of the CDR3 is 14 residues. The germline gives CDR1 SGDLS, CDR2 YYNGEE. The sample is drawn from a study of shared clonotypes between healthy human individuals. TCRdb keeps only in-frame clones here, not all; method: immunoSEQ multiplex PCR. The sample records around 2.1 million clones, under 95% being singletons. The study's findings and limits: Limited genetic and exposure-history diversity came from having few donors. Rarefaction curves obtained for sorted subsets showed sequencing incomplete despite large depth.

The chain combines TRBV9 with TRBJ1-1; D is ambiguous. The clonotype was recovered from a man aged 18 to 29 in good health. Some clones in this sample may be carry-over from other donors' samples. What was sequenced was naive CD8+ T cells from PBMCs. The CDR3 reads CASSVETGGTEAFF. The CDR3 coding sequence is TGTGCCAGCAGCGTAGAGACGGGTGGGACTGAAGCTTTCTTT.